In this sample, the clone carrying this T cell receptor beta chain turned up many times. The target antigen is unknown. TCRdb reprocessed the reads with MiXCR, giving one entry per CDR3 protein. The table has over 45,000 distinct CDR3 sequences, roughly 19% seen once. The source of the sample is a study of T cell repertoires in cytomegalovirus infection. Study summary: Used in the study were CMV epitopes, some recently identified and HLA-C-restricted, others well-studied and HLA-B-restricted.

General study results and limits: People with CMV and the relevant HLA were identified by cumulative public TCR beta family frequency.

Germline V gives CDR1 SGHVS, CDR2 FQNEAQ. V lost 7 bases to trimming and J lost 6 bases, with 19 bases between them. The CDR3 runs 14 residues. This chain links TRBV7-8 with TRBJ2-7; D is unresolved. This clonotype originated in a human donor in good health (CMV status not recorded). Some clones in this sample may be carry-over from other donors' samples. The sequencing here drew on CD8+ T cells from cultured PBMCs, taken from culture after CMV antigen stimulation. CDR3 nucleotides: TGTGCCAGCAAAGCTCTTTATCCCGGAACCGAGCAGTACTTC. Translated: CASKALYPGTEQYF. Using reference TRBV7-8 and TRBJ2-7 for the parts outside the CDR3, the full variable domain is GAGVSQSPRYKVAKRGQDVALRCDPISGHVSLFWYQQALGQGPEFLTYFQNEAQLDKSGLPSDRFFAERPEGSVSTLKIQRTQQEDSAVYLCASKALYPGTEQYFGPGTRLTVT.